Listed here are 26 T cell receptor beta chains from one sample, sequenced in a study of T cell changes during pregnancy in multiple sclerosis. Repertoires were generated with immunoSEQ multiplex PCR, while TCRdb's copy carries only in-frame clones and drops some. The profile shows tens of thousands of clones, roughly nine tenths of them singletons. The material was CD4+ T cells from peripheral blood mononuclear cells, obtained in the first trimester of pregnancy. These receptor sequences come from a female donor with multiple sclerosis, enrolled in a pregnancy study.

V is TRBV29-1 and J is TRBJ1-5, with D possibly matching TRBD1 (5 bases). The CDR3 is 12 residues long. Germline lookup yields CDR1 SQVTM and CDR2 ANQGSEA. V was pared by 4 bases and J by 10 bases, with 14 bases between. The CDR3 region is CSVGEGQGPQHF. As DNA, the CDR3 is TGCAGCGTTGGGGAGGGGCAAGGACCCCAGCATTTT.

The chain has TRBV5-1 and TRBJ2-2; 15 nucleotides align to TRBD2. This CDR3 is built from 16 residues. The V segment lost 7 bases and the J segment 5 bases; nucleotides outside the gene matches: 6. Germline CDR1 SGHRS, CDR2 YFSETQ. The CDR3 protein is CASSGLAGGGTGELFF. Here the CDR3 DNA reads TGCGCCAGCTCGGGACTAGCGGGAGGTGGGACCGGGGAGCTGTTTTTT.

The chain carries TRBV30 and TRBJ2-2; a weak D match, TRBD1 (5 bases). V lost 4 bases and J lost 5, with 8 bases in between. This CDR3 has 12 residues. CDR1 GTSNPN and CDR2 SVGIG come from the germline V gene (reference sequence). The CDR3 nucleotides are TGTGCCTGGACAGGGTTTACCGGGGAGCTGTTTTTT. Translating gives CAWTGFTGELFF.

The chain has TRBV5-1 and TRBJ2-2; 9 nucleotides line up with TRBD1. The junction had 7 bases not matched to a gene; V was cut back by 1 base and J by 0 bases. This CDR3 has 18 residues. Per the germline V gene, CDR1 is SGHRS and CDR2 is YFSETQ. Written as DNA, the CDR3 is TGCGCCAGCAGCTTGTCCACAGGGGGCTATGCGAACACCGGGGAGCTGTTTTTT. Translated, it gives CASSLSTGGYANTGELFF.

The chain has TRBV28 and TRBJ2-4; maybe TRBD1 (5 bases). Germline values: CDR1 MDHEN, CDR2 SYDVKM. Trimming shortened V by 3 bases and J by 0 bases, and 9 bases separated the two germline ends. The CDR3 spans 15 residues. The CDR3 region is CASSFSRVAKNIQYF. For the CDR3, the DNA is TGTGCCAGCAGTTTCAGCAGGGTAGCCAAAAACATTCAGTACTTC. Full variable domain (remainder filled in from reference TRBV28 and TRBJ2-4): DVKVTQSSRYLVKRTGEKVFLECVQDMDHENMFWYRQDPGLGLRLIYFSYDVKMKEKGDIPEGYSVSREKKERFSLILESASTNQTSMYLCASSFSRVAKNIQYFGAGTRLSVL.

The rearrangement joins TRBV7-8 to TRBJ1-2; 9 nucleotides line up with TRBD1. The CDR3 is made up of 15 amino acids. Germline V gene lookup returns CDR1 SGHVS and CDR2 FQNEAQ. V lost 5 bases, J lost 4 bases, and 8 bases stayed unmatched. The CDR3 region is CASSPSVGQGYGYTF. Written as DNA, the CDR3 is TGTGCCAGCAGCCCTAGCGTGGGACAGGGCTATGGCTACACCTTC. Full variable domain (rest looked up from reference TRBV7-8 and TRBJ1-2): GAGVSQSPRYKVAKRGQDVALRCDPISGHVSLFWYQQALGQGPEFLTYFQNEAQLDKSGLPSDRFFAERPEGSVSTLKIQRTQQEDSAVYLCASSPSVGQGYGYTFGSGTRLTVV.

This chain connects TRBV6-6 to TRBJ2-7, with D maybe TRBD2 (7 bases). V shed 6 bases and J shed 2 bases, with 20 bases lying between them. The germline V gene encodes CDR1 MNHNY and CDR2 SVGAGI (reference sequence). This CDR3 comprises 16 residues. CDR3 DNA sequence: TGTGCCAGCAGACGAACGGGGAGGGGGTTTGCCTACGAGCAGTACTTC. Protein product: CASRRTGRGFAYEQYF.

The chain joins TRBV18 to TRBJ2-5; perhaps TRBD2 as D (5 bases). The CDR3 runs 15 residues. The V gene lost 3 bases and the J gene lost 5 bases, with 16 bases spanning the gap. Germline V CDR1 and CDR2: KGHSH, LQKENI. The CDR3 nucleotides are TGTGCCAGCTCACCCTCATCCGGGGTCGTTGAGACCCAGTACTTC. Protein: CASSPSSGVVETQYF.

The chain uses TRBV13 and TRBJ1-1, with TRBD1 identical over 9 bases. This CDR3 contains 14 residues. With V trimmed by 4 bases and J by 3 bases, 3 bases remained unmatched. CDR1 is PRHDT and CDR2 is FYEKMQ in the germline V gene (reference sequence). CDR3 sequence reads: CASSSTGGDTEAFF. The CDR3 coding sequence is TGTGCCAGCAGCTCGACAGGGGGGGACACTGAAGCTTTCTTT.

There are a few counts of this clone. The V gene is TRBV6-4, the J gene TRBJ1-1; 8 nucleotides line up with TRBD1. The CDR3 is made up of 14 amino acids. Germline values: CDR1 MRHNA, CDR2 SNTAGT. Losses at the gene ends were 6 bases for V and 1 base for J; bases not matched to a gene: 4. The CDR3 region has the DNA TGTGCCAGCAGGGAGACAGGGGAGAACACTGAAGCTTTCTTT. This sequence encodes CASRETGENTEAFF.

The rearrangement joins TRBV27 to TRBJ2-7, with D tentatively TRBD2 (7 bases). The germline CDR1 and CDR2 sequences are MNHEY and SMNVEV (reference sequence). V lost 7 bases and J 3 bases, leaving 22 bases between the germline ends. This CDR3 contains 16 residues. CDR3 amino acids: CASKLSGGALNYEQYF. The CDR3 nucleotides are TGTGCCAGCAAGTTATCTGGGGGGGCTCTGAACTACGAGCAGTACTTC.

The chain combines TRBV6-1 with TRBJ1-1, with no clear D. In germline, CDR1 is MNHNS, CDR2 SASEGT. This CDR3 contains 14 residues. Trimming left V 4 bases short and J 0 bases short, with 9 bases between. CDR3: CASSAKQLNTEAFF. CDR3 bases: TGTGCCAGCAGTGCAAAACAGTTGAACACTGAAGCTTTCTTT.

The chain is built from TRBV5-6 and TRBJ1-2, with D maybe TRBD1 (5 bases). Germline lookup yields CDR1 SGHDT and CDR2 YYEEEE. Trimming removed 1 base at V and 2 bases at J, with 9 bases between. The CDR3 contains 14 residues. The CDR3 bases are TGTGCCAGCAGCTTGTCAAGGGGCAACTATGGCTACACCTTC. Protein sequence: CASSLSRGNYGYTF.

The DNA for the CDR3 is TGTGCCAGCAGTTACGATCCGGTTCGCTCTGGAAACACCATATATTTT. Residues: CASSYDPVRSGNTIYF. This chain links TRBV6-5 with TRBJ1-3, with D hard to call. V lost 2 bases and J lost 0, with 11 bases in between. The CDR3 extends over 16 amino acids. CDR1 MNHEY and CDR2 SVGAGI come from the germline V gene.

The chain has TRBV6-1 and TRBJ2-7; 8 bases agree with TRBD1. This CDR3 region has 15 residues. Germline values: CDR1 MNHNS, CDR2 SASEGT. Trimming took 4 bases from V and 2 from J; bases not matched to a gene: 7. The CDR3 DNA sequence: TGTGCCAGCAGTGTGGGGACAGGTCATGCCTACGAGCAGTACTTC. It encodes CASSVGTGHAYEQYF.

This chain links TRBV25-1 with TRBJ2-7; tentative D call: TRBD1 (5 bases). Germline assignment: CDR1 MGHDK and CDR2 SYGVNS. CDR3 size: 14 residues. Deletions cut 2 bases from V and 1 base from J, with 9 bases between. This chain's CDR3 is CASSEVQESYEQYF. Here the CDR3 DNA reads TGTGCCAGCAGTGAAGTACAGGAGTCCTACGAGCAGTACTTC.

V and J are TRBV28 and TRBJ2-5; a weak D match, TRBD1 (6 bases). Germline assignment: CDR1 MDHEN and CDR2 SYDVKM. The CDR3 length is 14 residues. Deletions cut 6 bases from V and 0 bases from J, with 11 bases between. This chain's CDR3 is CASRSTGNQETQYF. In DNA, the CDR3 is TGTGCCAGCAGGTCTACAGGGAACCAAGAGACCCAGTACTTC.

The rearrangement joins TRBV10-2 to TRBJ2-7; a weak D match, TRBD1 (6 bases). The CDR3 is 10 residues long. Looked up from germline, CDR1 is WSHSY and CDR2 is SAAADI. The germline V and J ends were trimmed by 8 bases and 9 bases, with 11 bases remaining between them. Here the CDR3 DNA reads TGCGCCAGCTCTACGGACAGGCAGTACTTC. It specifies CASSTDRQYF.

The rearrangement joins TRBV6-6 to TRBJ1-5; TRBD1 aligns across 8 bases. The germline V gene encodes CDR1 MNHNY and CDR2 SVGAGI (reference sequence). The CDR3 sequence is 15 residues long. V dropped 5 bases and J dropped 2; count of bases not matched to a gene: 5. The CDR3 protein is CASSRGQGGNQPQHF. In nucleotides, the CDR3 is TGTGCCAGCAGTCGCGGACAGGGAGGCAATCAGCCCCAGCATTTT.

The gene calls are TRBV9 and TRBJ1-5; tentatively, D is TRBD1 (5 bases). The CDR3 consists of 15 residues. Deletions cut 0 bases from V and 7 bases from J, with 14 bases between. From germline, CDR1 is SGDLS and CDR2 YYNGEE. For the CDR3, the DNA is TGTGCCAGCAGCGTAGCGGGTGGGGGAGGCCAGCCCCAGCATTTT. Its translation: CASSVAGGGGQPQHF.

The chain is built from TRBV6-6 and TRBJ2-3; D is ambiguous. Germline assignment: CDR1 MNHNY and CDR2 SVGAGI (reference sequence). The CDR3 loop spans 14 amino acids. With 5 bases removed from V and 6 bases from J, the gap between germline ends came to 15 bases. This chain's CDR3 is CASSRASSLDTQYF. The CDR3 DNA sequence: TGTGCCAGCAGTCGAGCCTCTTCACTGGATACGCAGTATTTT.

The chain uses TRBV11-1 and TRBJ2-7; 9 bases align to TRBD2. The V gene's germline CDR1 is SGHAT and CDR2 FQDESV (reference sequence). V gave up 5 bases and J gave up 6 bases; unmatched junction bases: 8. The CDR3 extends over 14 amino acids. The CDR3 region has the DNA TGTGCCAGCAGCCCGGGACTAGCTAGACGCGAGCAGTACTTC. It translates to CASSPGLARREQYF.

In its sample, this clone was seen a few times. V is TRBV5-6 and J is TRBJ2-2; 9 nucleotides line up with TRBD1. This CDR3 has 16 residues. V was pared by 4 bases and J by 1 base, with 5 bases of the junction left unmatched. Germline V lookup: CDR1 SGHDT, CDR2 YYEEEE. This CDR3 is CASSPGDRVNTGELFF. CDR3 in DNA: TGTGCCAGCAGCCCTGGGGACAGGGTGAACACCGGGGAGCTGTTTTTT.

The chain is built from TRBV9 and TRBJ2-1, with TRBD2 matching over 12 bases. In germline, CDR1 is SGDLS, CDR2 YYNGEE. V was pared by 0 bases and J by 4 bases, with 2 bases of the junction left unmatched. The CDR3 length is 16 residues. The CDR3 loop reads CASSVGTSGNYNEQFF. The DNA for the CDR3 is TGTGCCAGCAGCGTAGGGACTAGCGGGAATTACAATGAGCAGTTCTTC. Filled out from reference TRBV9 and TRBJ2-1, the complete variable domain reads DSGVTQTPKHLITATGQRVTLRCSPRSGDLSVYWYQQSLDQGLQFLIQYYNGEERAKGNILERFSAQQFPDLHSELNLSSLELGDSALYFCASSVGTSGNYNEQFFGPGTRLTVL.

This clone appeared a few times. The genes are TRBV27 and TRBJ2-7; possible D gene TRBD1, 8 bases. Germline assignment: CDR1 MNHEY and CDR2 SMNVEV (reference sequence). The CDR3 spans 15 residues. Trimming pared 4 bases from V and 2 bases from J, leaving 15 bases between. The CDR3 DNA follows: TGTGCCAGCAGTTCCCGGACAGGGAGGGCCTACGAGCAGTACTTC. Amino acids: CASSSRTGRAYEQYF.

V gene TRBV27 combines with J gene TRBJ1-2; unclear D gene. Per the germline V gene, CDR1 is MNHEY and CDR2 is SMNVEV (reference sequence). V was cut by 5 bases and J by 2 bases, with 3 bases left in between. The CDR3 has 11 residues. DNA for the CDR3: TGTGCCAGCAGTCCAAACTATGGCTACACCTTC. Amino acid sequence: CASSPNYGYTF.